Shown below are 24 T cell receptor beta chains from a single sample sequenced in a study of cytomegalovirus exposure and HLA in healthy donors. PCR used 60 Vbeta primers and 13 Jbeta primers. TCRdb's copy holds only in-frame clones and misses some; the assay was immunoSEQ multiplex PCR. The table records tens of thousands of clones, around nine tenths of them present only once. Sequencing was carried out using PBMCs. The receptors were gathered from a boy under 18 in good health and CMV-seronegative.

This rearrangement joins TRBV10-2 to TRBJ1-5, with no clear D. V shed 4 bases and J shed 4 bases, with 8 bases lying between them. The germline CDR1 and CDR2 sequences are WSHSY and SAAADI. This CDR3 has 13 residues. The CDR3 coding sequence is TGCGCCAGCAGTGTCTCTGAGAATCAGCCCCAGCATTTT. The encoded protein is CASSVSENQPQHF.

The chain uses TRBV6-6 and TRBJ2-7, with 8 bases matching TRBD1. With 5 bases clipped from V and 3 bases from J, the junction kept 12 bases outside the gene matches. This CDR3 comprises 16 residues. CDR1 is MNHNY, CDR2 SVGAGI, per germline (reference sequence). This chain's CDR3 is CASSSLATGDDYEQYF. The CDR3, as DNA: TGTGCCAGCAGTAGCCTCGCGACAGGGGACGACTACGAGCAGTACTTC.

This clone has only one observation. This chain connects TRBV28 to TRBJ2-7; 8 bases match TRBD1. CDR3 length: 15 residues. Trimming at V came to 1 base and at J to 3 bases, leaving 5 bases not matched to a gene. Germline CDR1 and CDR2: MDHEN and SYDVKM. The CDR3 spells CASSLLGQVGYEQYF. CDR3 DNA sequence: TGTGCCAGCAGTTTATTGGGACAGGTGGGCTACGAGCAGTACTTC.

The chain has TRBV19 and TRBJ1-6, with 10 positions matching TRBD1. CDR1 and CDR2 from the germline V gene are LNHDA and SQIVND (reference sequence). The CDR3 loop spans 16 amino acids. After removal of 2 bases from V and 9 bases from J, the junction contained 7 bases not matched to a gene. CDR3 bases: TGTGCCAGTAGTATAAGGACAGGGGGACAAGTTTCACCCCTCCACTTT. It encodes CASSIRTGGQVSPLHF.

This clone was seen a handful of times. This chain uses TRBV7-9 with TRBJ2-7; D may be TRBD1 (6 bases). Germline V gene sequence: CDR1 SEHNR, CDR2 FQNEAQ (reference sequence). CDR3 length equals 15 residues. V was cut by 2 bases and J by 2 bases, with 13 bases left in between. The CDR3 sequence: CASSLPGDAPYEQYF. The CDR3 region has the DNA TGTGCCAGCAGCTTACCAGGGGATGCCCCCTACGAGCAGTACTTC.

The J gene is TRBJ2-1, the V gene TRBV4-3, with D possibly TRBD2 on 6 matching bases. Germline V gene sequence: CDR1 LGHNA, CDR2 YSLEER. V was clipped by 3 bases and J by 2 bases, with 11 bases between them. CDR3 size: 15 residues. CDR3 region: CASSQGLQAYNEQFF. For the CDR3, the DNA is TGCGCCAGCAGCCAGGGACTGCAAGCCTACAATGAGCAGTTCTTC.

As regards this clone: Other DNA variants within this sample encode the same CDR3. This chain joins TRBV6-5 and TRBJ1-2; 8 nucleotides agree with TRBD1. The CDR3 is made up of 14 amino acids. The V and J ends lost 0 bases and 4 bases, in that order; junction bases with no gene match: 1. Germline V gene lookup returns CDR1 MNHEY and CDR2 SVGAGI. Here the CDR3 reads CASSYSTGGYGYTF. In DNA, the CDR3 is TGTGCCAGCAGTTACTCAACAGGGGGCTATGGCTACACCTTC.

This clone was counted a few times. The gene calls are TRBV28 and TRBJ2-7; D perhaps matches TRBD1 (5 bases). Germline assignment: CDR1 MDHEN and CDR2 SYDVKM. This CDR3 has 14 amino acids. V shed 1 base and J shed 5 bases, with 12 bases lying between them. As DNA, the CDR3 is TGTGCCAGCAGTTTATCGGTCAGGGAAGACGAGCAGTACTTC. Its translation is CASSLSVREDEQYF.

The chain uses TRBV4-3 and TRBJ2-2; 8 bases map to TRBD2. After removal of 0 bases from V and 0 bases from J, the junction contained 3 bases not matched to a gene. The germline gives CDR1 LGHNA, CDR2 YSLEER. The CDR3 totals 17 residues. The CDR3 nucleotides read TGCGCCAGCAGCCAAGATTTAGCGGGGTCGAACACCGGGGAGCTGTTTTTT. Protein: CASSQDLAGSNTGELFF.

The V call is TRBV2, the J call TRBJ2-7, with 7 bases that match TRBD1. The germline V gene encodes CDR1 SNHLY and CDR2 FYNNEI. This CDR3 comprises 13 residues. V was clipped by 6 bases and J by 1 base; unmatched bases: 3. Here the CDR3 DNA reads TGTGCCAGCAGCGGACAGGCGTCCTACGAGCAGTACTTC. It translates to CASSGQASYEQYF.

This clone was recorded once. This chain connects TRBV6-5 to TRBJ1-3, with 8 nucleotides matching TRBD1. Germline loops: CDR1 MNHEY, CDR2 SVGAGI. V shed 6 bases and J 3 bases; nucleotides not matched to a gene: 7. The CDR3 has 15 amino acids. The CDR3 loop reads CASRPQGAVGNTIYF. As DNA, the CDR3 is TGTGCCAGCAGGCCCCAGGGGGCGGTTGGAAACACCATATATTTT.

There are a few counts of this clone. The CDR3 here is CASSISGLSSYNEQFF. CDR3 bases: TGTGCCAGTAGTATAAGCGGTTTGAGCTCCTACAATGAGCAGTTCTTC. The chain carries TRBV19 and TRBJ2-1; D might be TRBD2 (5 bases). CDR1 LNHDA and CDR2 SQIVND come from the germline V gene (reference sequence). The V gene lost 2 bases and the J gene lost 0 bases, with 11 bases spanning the gap. The CDR3 loop spans 16 amino acids.

CDR3 residues: CASAVTGGLSYGYTF. CDR3 sequence (DNA): TGTGCCAGTGCAGTGACAGGGGGCCTCTCCTATGGCTACACCTTC. The chain uses TRBV19 and TRBJ1-2; 10 bases are shared with TRBD1. The germline V gene encodes CDR1 LNHDA and CDR2 SQIVND (reference sequence). The V gene end was trimmed by 8 bases and the J gene end by 4 bases; junction bases not matched to a gene: 10. The CDR3 extends over 15 amino acids.

The chain couples TRBV5-1 to TRBJ2-7; the match to TRBD1 covers 7 bases. The length of the CDR3 is 14 residues. The V gene's germline CDR1 is SGHRS and CDR2 YFSETQ. Trimming cost V 3 bases and J 5 bases; bases outside gene matches: 8. The CDR3 reads CASSSRQGSDEQYF. The CDR3 nucleotides read TGCGCCAGCAGCTCGCGACAGGGATCTGACGAGCAGTACTTC.

The V and J genes are TRBV19 and TRBJ1-3, with TRBD1 as a possible D gene (6 bases). Germline V gene data show CDR1 as LNHDA and CDR2 as SQIVND (reference sequence). The CDR3 is 16 residues long. V lost 6 bases, J lost 4 bases, and 19 bases lay in between. The CDR3 DNA is TGTGCCAGTAGCCCAACAGGGTCCGGGGCCGGAAACACCATATATTTT. Protein product: CASSPTGSGAGNTIYF.

This clone was recorded only once. The chain is built from TRBV2 and TRBJ1-3; D not resolved. CDR3 size: 19 residues. With 2 bases removed from V and 0 bases from J, the gap between germline ends came to 20 bases. Germline lookup yields CDR1 SNHLY and CDR2 FYNNEI. This CDR3 reads CASSETLSGLLSSGNTIYF. CDR3 DNA: TGTGCCAGCAGTGAAACCCTCTCAGGCCTTCTAAGCTCTGGAAACACCATATATTTT.

This clone has just a few counts. The chain is built from TRBV6-5 and TRBJ1-5; the match to TRBD1 covers 9 bases. The CDR3 runs to 15 residues. V lost 4 bases and J lost 3; bases outside the gene matches: 4. Germline CDR1 reads MNHEY; CDR2 reads SVGAGI. For the CDR3, the DNA is TGTGCCAGCAGTTTAGGACAGGGGTTCAATCAGCCCCAGCATTTT. It encodes CASSLGQGFNQPQHF.

The V gene is TRBV28, the J gene TRBJ2-7; D is possibly TRBD1 (6 bases). Germline V gene lookup returns CDR1 MDHEN and CDR2 SYDVKM. The CDR3 is 15 residues long. Trimming removed 3 bases from V and 6 bases from J, with 18 bases in between. CDR3 amino acids: CASSFQGTPSGEQYF. The DNA of the CDR3 is TGTGCCAGCAGTTTTCAGGGGACGCCATCGGGCGAGCAGTACTTC.

This rearrangement joins TRBV5-4 to TRBJ2-3; 8 bases agree with TRBD2. Trimming at V came to 2 bases and at J to 1 base, leaving 0 bases not matched to a gene. The CDR3 spans 14 residues. CDR1 SGHNT and CDR2 YYREEE come from the germline V gene (reference sequence). Written as DNA, the CDR3 is TGTGCCAGCAGCTTTAGCGGGGGCACAGATACGCAGTATTTT. Its protein product is CASSFSGGTDTQYF.

The chain has TRBV2 and TRBJ2-2; 7 nucleotides agree with TRBD1. J was trimmed by 0 bases and V by 4 bases; bases with no gene match: 2. Germline V gene sequence: CDR1 SNHLY, CDR2 FYNNEI. The CDR3 is made up of 15 amino acids. CDR3 region: CASSGQGPNTGELFF. As DNA, the CDR3 is TGTGCCAGCAGTGGACAGGGTCCGAACACCGGGGAGCTGTTTTTT.

This clone was seen a single time. This chain joins TRBV14 and TRBJ2-5; TRBD2 matches 8 bases. The CDR3 runs to 15 residues. In germline, CDR1 is SGHDN, CDR2 FVKESK. Trimming took 4 bases from V and 3 from J; bases not matched to a gene: 7. The CDR3: CASSPGLVGKETQYF. CDR3 DNA: TGTGCCAGCAGCCCGGGACTAGTGGGAAAAGAGACCCAGTACTTC.

The chain couples TRBV28 to TRBJ2-1; D gene unclear. Germline values: CDR1 MDHEN, CDR2 SYDVKM. The CDR3 is made up of 12 amino acids. The ends were cut back, 5 bases at V and 9 bases at J, with 11 bases in the middle. CDR3 region: CASSLRHSEQFF. CDR3 DNA: TGTGCCAGCAGTCTGAGACATAGTGAGCAGTTCTTC.

This clone was seen just once. V is TRBV4-1 and J is TRBJ1-6, with D tentatively TRBD1 (5 bases). The V gene's germline CDR1 is MGHRA and CDR2 YSYEKL. The CDR3 has 16 amino acids. V gave up 0 bases and J gave up 10 bases, with 16 bases separating them. The CDR3 nucleotides are TGCGCCAGCAGCCAAGAGGGCAGGGCAGGTTTGTCACCCCTCCACTTT. Encoded protein: CASSQEGRAGLSPLHF.

V gene TRBV27 combines with J gene TRBJ2-1, with TRBD1 matching 7 bases. This CDR3 comprises 17 residues. Germline CDR1 and CDR2: MNHEY and SMNVEV (reference sequence). The trim removed 5 bases at V and 2 bases at J, leaving 12 bases unmatched. The CDR3 protein is CASSLGWGQTPYNEQFF. The CDR3 DNA is TGTGCCAGCAGTCTAGGGTGGGGACAGACCCCCTACAATGAGCAGTTCTTC.